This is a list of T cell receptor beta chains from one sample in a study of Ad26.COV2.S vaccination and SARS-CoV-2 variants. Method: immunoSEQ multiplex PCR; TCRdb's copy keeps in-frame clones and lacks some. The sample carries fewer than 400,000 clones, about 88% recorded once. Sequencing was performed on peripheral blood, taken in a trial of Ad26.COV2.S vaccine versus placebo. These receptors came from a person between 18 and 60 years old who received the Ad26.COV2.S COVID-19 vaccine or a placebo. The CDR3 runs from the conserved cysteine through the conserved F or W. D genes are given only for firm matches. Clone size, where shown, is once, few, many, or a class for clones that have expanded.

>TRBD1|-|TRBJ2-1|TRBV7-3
TGTGCCAGCAGCATGACAGGGAATGAGCAGTTCTTC
CASSMTGNEQFF
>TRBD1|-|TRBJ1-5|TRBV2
TGTGCCAGCAAAAAGGACAGGAGGTTTGAGCCCCAGCATTTT
CASKKDRRFEPQHF
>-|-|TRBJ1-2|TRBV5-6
TGTGCCAGCAGCTTTAAGGGGGGTAACTATGGCTACACCTTC
CASSFKGGNYGYTF
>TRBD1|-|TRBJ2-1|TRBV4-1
TGCGCCAGCAGCCATCCGACAGGGGCCAACTACAATGAGCAGTTCTTC
CASSHPTGANYNEQFF
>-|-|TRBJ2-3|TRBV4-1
TGCGCCAGCAGCCAAGATCCCTTCACAGATACGCAGTATTTT
CASSQDPFTDTQYF
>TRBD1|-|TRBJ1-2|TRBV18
TGTGCCAGCTCACCTACTATACAGGGGGCAAACTATGGCTACACCTTC
CASSPTIQGANYGYTF
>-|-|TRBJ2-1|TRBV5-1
TGCGCCAGCAGCCGCTCCGGCCCTCAAAACTACAATGAGCAGTTCTTC
CASSRSGPQNYNEQFF
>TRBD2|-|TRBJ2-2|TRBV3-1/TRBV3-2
TGTGCCAGCAGCCCCCTCGCGGGAGGGTTCCCCGGGGAGCTGTTTTTT
CASSPLAGGFPGELFF
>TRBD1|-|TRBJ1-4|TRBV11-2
TGTGCCAGCAGCTGGTCAGGGGGTGAAAAACTGTTTTTT
CASSWSGGEKLFF
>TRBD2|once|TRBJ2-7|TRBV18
TGTGCCAGCTCACCCCGGACTAGCGTTGAGCAGTACTTC
CASSPRTSVEQYF
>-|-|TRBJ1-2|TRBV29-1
TGCAGCGTTGAAGATGGGTTCTTC
CSVEDGFF
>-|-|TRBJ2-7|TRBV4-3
TGCGCCAGCAGCCAAGATCGTGGGGTCAGCTCCTACGAGCAGTACTTC
CASSQDRGVSSYEQYF
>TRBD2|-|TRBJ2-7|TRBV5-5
TGTGCCAGCAGAAGGACTAGCGGGACCTCCTACGAGCAGTACTTC
CASRRTSGTSYEQYF
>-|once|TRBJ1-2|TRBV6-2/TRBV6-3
TGTGCCAGCAGCACCTTGGGGGCGGATTATGGCTACACCTTC
CASSTLGADYGYTF
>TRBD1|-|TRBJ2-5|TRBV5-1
TGCGCCAGCAGCTTGGGGGACAGGGGGCACGGGGAGACCCAGTACTTC
CASSLGDRGHGETQYF
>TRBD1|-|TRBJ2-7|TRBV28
TGTGCCAGCAGCCCACAGGGACAGGGAAATTCCTACGAGCAGTACTTC
CASSPQGQGNSYEQYF
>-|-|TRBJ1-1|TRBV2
TGTGCCGGGGTCTGGGGGGCCGACACTGAAGCTTTCTTT
CAGVWGADTEAFF
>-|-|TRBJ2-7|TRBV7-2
TGTGCCAGCAGCTGGACAAAAACCTACGAGCAGTACTTC
CASSWTKTYEQYF
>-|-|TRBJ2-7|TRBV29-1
TGCAGCGCGAGCAGGGAGAGAAGCGAGCAGTACTTC
CSASRERSEQYF
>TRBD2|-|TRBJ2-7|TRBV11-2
TGTGCCAGCAGCCGCTTTAGCGGGAATAAGGGCGAGCAGTACTTC
CASSRFSGNKGEQYF
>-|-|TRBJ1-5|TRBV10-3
TGTGCCATCAGCAACCGGGACACCAATCAGCCCCAGCATTTT
CAISNRDTNQPQHF
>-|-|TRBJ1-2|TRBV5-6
TGTGCCAGCAGCTTGGTGGACAGCGGCTATGGCTACACCTTC
CASSLVDSGYGYTF
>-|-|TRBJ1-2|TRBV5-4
TGTGCCAGCAGGTCTAGAGGGTCGGACTATGGCTACACCTTC
CASRSRGSDYGYTF
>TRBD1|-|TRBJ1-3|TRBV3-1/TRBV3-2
TGTGCCAGCAGCCCCGGACAGGGAGCTGGAAACACCATATATTTT
CASSPGQGAGNTIYF
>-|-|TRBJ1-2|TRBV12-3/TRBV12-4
TGTGCCAGCAGCGGGGACGGGAACTATGGCTACACCTTC
CASSGDGNYGYTF
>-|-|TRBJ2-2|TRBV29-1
TGCAGCGTTGGACAGCCCACCGGGGAGCTGTTTTTT
CSVGQPTGELFF
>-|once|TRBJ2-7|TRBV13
TGTGCCAGCAGCTTAGACTCGCGGAGTTACGAGCAGTACTTC
CASSLDSRSYEQYF
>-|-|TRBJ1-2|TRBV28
TGTGCCAGCAGACCAGGGGCCTATGGCTACACCTTC
CASRPGAYGYTF
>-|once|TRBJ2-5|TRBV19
TGTGCGACGGGGGGCAGGGCAGGGACCCAGTACTTC
CATGGRAGTQYF
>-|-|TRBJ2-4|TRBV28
TGTGCCAGCAGTCCGGATCAGAGCCTAGCCAAAAACATTCAGTACTTC
CASSPDQSLAKNIQYF
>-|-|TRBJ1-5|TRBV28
TGTGCCAGCAGCCCCGGACTCCCCAATCAGCCCCAGCATTTT
CASSPGLPNQPQHF
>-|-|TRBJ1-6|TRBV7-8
TGTGCCAGCAGCTTAGCGTTAGGGAGGTCCTATAATTCACCCCTCCACTTT
CASSLALGRSYNSPLHF
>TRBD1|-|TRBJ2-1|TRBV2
TGTGCCAGCAAGCCAGGGACAGGGCCCTACAATGAGCAGTTCTTC
CASKPGTGPYNEQFF
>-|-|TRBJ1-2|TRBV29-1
TGCAGCGTCAACACACCCCGGGGCCGCGCCAGAAGTCAGGATGGCTACACCTTC
CSVNTPRGRARSQDGYTF
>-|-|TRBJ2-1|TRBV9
TGTGCCAGCAGCGTAGGTCTGGGGACTTACAATGAGCAGTTCTTC
CASSVGLGTYNEQFF
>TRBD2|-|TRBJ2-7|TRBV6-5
TGTGCCAGCAAAATAAGCGGGGTGAGCTCCTACGAGCAGTACTTC
CASKISGVSSYEQYF
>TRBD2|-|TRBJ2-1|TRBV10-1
TGCGCCAGGGGACTAGCGGGCGCTGGGTGGGGTGAGCAGTTCTTC
CARGLAGAGWGEQFF
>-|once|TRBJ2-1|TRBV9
TGTGCCAGCAGCGTTGACAGCTTATCCTACAATGAGCAGTTCTTC
CASSVDSLSYNEQFF
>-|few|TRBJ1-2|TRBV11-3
TGTGCCAGCAGCTTAGATGGGGCGAGCAGGATCTATGGCTACACCTTC
CASSLDGASRIYGYTF
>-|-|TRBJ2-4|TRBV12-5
TGTGCTAGTGGTTTGGGTGCAGCCAAAAACATTCAGTACTTC
CASGLGAAKNIQYF
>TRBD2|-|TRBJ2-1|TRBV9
TGTGCCAGCAGCGTAGATGGGACTAGCGGGAGGAGGGTTGAGCAGTTCTTC
CASSVDGTSGRRVEQFF
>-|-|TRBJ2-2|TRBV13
TGTGCCAGCAGCTTAGGGACTAGGGGTGCCACCGGGGAGCTGTTTTTT
CASSLGTRGATGELFF
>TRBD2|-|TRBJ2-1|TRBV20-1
TGCAGTGCTAGTCCGGGCGGGAGCGCCGGCCATGAGCAGTTCTTC
CSASPGGSAGHEQFF
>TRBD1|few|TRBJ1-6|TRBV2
TGTGCCAGCAGTTTAAGAGGGGGACAGGGGAATTCACCCCTCCACTTT
CASSLRGGQGNSPLHF
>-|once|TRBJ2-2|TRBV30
TGTGCCTGGGATGAGGTCGGGGAGCTGTTTTTT
CAWDEVGELFF
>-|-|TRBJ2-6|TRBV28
TGTGCCAGCAGTTTGGGGGTAGCCTACTCTGGGGCCAACGTCCTGACTTTC
CASSLGVAYSGANVLTF
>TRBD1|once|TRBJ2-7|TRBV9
TGTGCCAGCAGCCTGACCGGGACAGGGTCCGAGCAGTACTTC
CASSLTGTGSEQYF
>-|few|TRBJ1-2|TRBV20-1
TGCAGTGCTAGTGGGCAAGGGGATGGTGGCTACACCTTC
CSASGQGDGGYTF
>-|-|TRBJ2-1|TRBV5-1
TGCGCCAGCAGCTTGGCCCCCAATGAGCAGTTCTTC
CASSLAPNEQFF
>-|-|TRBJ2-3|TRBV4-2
TGTGCCAGCAGATTCACAGATACGCAGTATTTT
CASRFTDTQYF